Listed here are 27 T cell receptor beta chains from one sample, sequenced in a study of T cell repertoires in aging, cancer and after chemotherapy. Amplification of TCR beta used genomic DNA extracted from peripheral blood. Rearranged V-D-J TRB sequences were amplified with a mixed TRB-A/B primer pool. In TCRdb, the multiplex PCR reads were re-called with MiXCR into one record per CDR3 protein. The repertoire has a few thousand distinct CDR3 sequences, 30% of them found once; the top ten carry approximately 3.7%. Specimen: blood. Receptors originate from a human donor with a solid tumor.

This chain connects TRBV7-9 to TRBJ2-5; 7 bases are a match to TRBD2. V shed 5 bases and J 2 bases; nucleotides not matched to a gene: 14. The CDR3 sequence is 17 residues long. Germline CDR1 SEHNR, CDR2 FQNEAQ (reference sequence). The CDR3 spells CASSQGAAGVGQETQYF. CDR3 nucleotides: TGTGCCAGCAGCCAAGGGGCCGCGGGAGTTGGACAAGAGACCCAGTACTTC.

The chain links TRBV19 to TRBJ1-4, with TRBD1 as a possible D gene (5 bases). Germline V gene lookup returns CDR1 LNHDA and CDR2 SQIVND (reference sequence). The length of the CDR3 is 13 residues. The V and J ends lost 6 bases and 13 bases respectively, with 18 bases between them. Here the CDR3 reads CASSPGARSLLFF. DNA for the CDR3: TGTGCCAGTAGCCCTGGGGCACGCAGCCTACTGTTTTTT.

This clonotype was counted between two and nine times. CDR3 bases: TGTGCCAGCAGTTACTCCCCGACGACAGGGGGCACCACTGAAGCTTTCTTT. Protein: CASSYSPTTGGTTEAFF. V usage is TRBV6-2 or TRBV6-3 and J usage is TRBJ1-1; 10 bases align to TRBD1. The germline V gene has CDR1 MNHEY and CDR2 SVGEGT. V shed 0 bases, J shed 4 bases, and the junction held 8 bases outside the gene matches. The CDR3 consists of 17 residues.

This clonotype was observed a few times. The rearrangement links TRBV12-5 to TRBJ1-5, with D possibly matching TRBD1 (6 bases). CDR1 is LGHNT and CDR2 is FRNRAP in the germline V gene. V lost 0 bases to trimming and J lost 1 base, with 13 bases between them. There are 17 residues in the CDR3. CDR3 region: CASGLVAQGLSNQPQHF. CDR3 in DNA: TGTGCTAGTGGTTTGGTAGCCCAGGGGTTGAGCAATCAGCCCCAGCATTTT.

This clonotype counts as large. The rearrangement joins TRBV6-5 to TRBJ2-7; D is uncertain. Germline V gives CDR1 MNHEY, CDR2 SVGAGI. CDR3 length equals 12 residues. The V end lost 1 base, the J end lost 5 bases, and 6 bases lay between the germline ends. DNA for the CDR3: TGTGCCAGCAGTTACTTGGGGAACGAGCAGTACTTC. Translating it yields CASSYLGNEQYF.

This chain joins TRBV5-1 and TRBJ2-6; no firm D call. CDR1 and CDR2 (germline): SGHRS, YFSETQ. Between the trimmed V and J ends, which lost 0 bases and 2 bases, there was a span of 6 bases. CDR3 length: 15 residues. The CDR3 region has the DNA TGCGCCAGCAGCTTGGGAATACCTGGGGCCAACGTCCTGACTTTC. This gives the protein CASSLGIPGANVLTF.

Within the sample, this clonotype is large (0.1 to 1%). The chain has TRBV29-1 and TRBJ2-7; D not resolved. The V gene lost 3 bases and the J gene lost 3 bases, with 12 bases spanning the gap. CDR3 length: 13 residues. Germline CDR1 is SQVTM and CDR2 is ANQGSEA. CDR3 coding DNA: TGCAGCGTTGAGTCTTTTCCGGGCTACGAGCAGTACTTC. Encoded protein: CSVESFPGYEQYF.

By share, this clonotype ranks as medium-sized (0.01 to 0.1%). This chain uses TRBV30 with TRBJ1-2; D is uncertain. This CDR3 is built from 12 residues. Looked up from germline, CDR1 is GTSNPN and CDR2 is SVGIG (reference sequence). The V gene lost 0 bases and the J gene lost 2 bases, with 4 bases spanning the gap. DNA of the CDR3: TGTGCCTGGAGTGTGAAGAACTATGGCTACACCTTC. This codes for CAWSVKNYGYTF.

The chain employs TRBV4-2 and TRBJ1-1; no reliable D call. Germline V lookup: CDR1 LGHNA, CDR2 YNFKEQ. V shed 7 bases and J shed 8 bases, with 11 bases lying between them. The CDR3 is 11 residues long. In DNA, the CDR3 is TGTGCCAGCACCCGACGCGGGGAAGCTTTCTTT. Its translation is CASTRRGEAFF.

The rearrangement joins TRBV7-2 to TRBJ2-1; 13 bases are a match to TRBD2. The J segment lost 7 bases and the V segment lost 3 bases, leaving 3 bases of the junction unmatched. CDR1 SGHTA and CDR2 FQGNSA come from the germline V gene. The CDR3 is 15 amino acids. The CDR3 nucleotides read TGTGCCAGCAGCTTGGGACTAGCGGGAAAGAATGAGCAGTTCTTC. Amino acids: CASSLGLAGKNEQFF.

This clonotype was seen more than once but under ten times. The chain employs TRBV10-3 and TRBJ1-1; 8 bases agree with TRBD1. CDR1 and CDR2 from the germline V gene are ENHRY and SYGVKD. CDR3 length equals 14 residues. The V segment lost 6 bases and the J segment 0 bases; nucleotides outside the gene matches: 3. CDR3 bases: TGTGCCATCAGCCCGACAGGGGTGAACACTGAAGCTTTCTTT. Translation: CAISPTGVNTEAFF.

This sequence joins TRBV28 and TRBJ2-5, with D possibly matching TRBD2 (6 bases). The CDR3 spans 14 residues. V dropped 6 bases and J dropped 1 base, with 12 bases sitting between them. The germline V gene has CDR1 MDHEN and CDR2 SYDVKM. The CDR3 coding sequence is TGTGCCAGCAGCCTTAGCGGCTTCCAAGAGACCCAGTACTTC. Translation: CASSLSGFQETQYF.

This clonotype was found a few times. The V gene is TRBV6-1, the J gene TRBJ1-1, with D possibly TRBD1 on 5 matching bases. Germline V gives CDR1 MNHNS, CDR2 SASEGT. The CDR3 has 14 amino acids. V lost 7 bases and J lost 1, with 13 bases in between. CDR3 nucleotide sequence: TGTGCCAGCAAAGGGGCGGTAGGGAACACTGAAGCTTTCTTT. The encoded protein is CASKGAVGNTEAFF.

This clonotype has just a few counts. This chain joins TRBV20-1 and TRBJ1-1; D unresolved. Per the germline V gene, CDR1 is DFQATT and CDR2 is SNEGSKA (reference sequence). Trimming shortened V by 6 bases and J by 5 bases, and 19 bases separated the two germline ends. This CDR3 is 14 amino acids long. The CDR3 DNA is TGCAGTGCCACCATCGTTATAAAGCGGACTGAAGCTTTCTTT. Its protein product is CSATIVIKRTEAFF.

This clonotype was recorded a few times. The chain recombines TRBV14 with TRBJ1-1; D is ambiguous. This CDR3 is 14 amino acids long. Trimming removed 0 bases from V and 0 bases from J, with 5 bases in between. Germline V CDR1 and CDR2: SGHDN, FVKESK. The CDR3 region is CASSQDLMNTEAFF. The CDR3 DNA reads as TGTGCCAGCAGCCAAGATTTGATGAACACTGAAGCTTTCTTT.

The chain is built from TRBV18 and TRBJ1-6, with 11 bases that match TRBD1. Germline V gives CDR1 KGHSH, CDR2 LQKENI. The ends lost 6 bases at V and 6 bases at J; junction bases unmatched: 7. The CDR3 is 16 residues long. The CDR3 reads CASSAGQGASNSPLHF. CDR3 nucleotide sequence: TGTGCCAGCTCGGCCGGACAGGGGGCAAGTAATTCACCCCTCCACTTT.

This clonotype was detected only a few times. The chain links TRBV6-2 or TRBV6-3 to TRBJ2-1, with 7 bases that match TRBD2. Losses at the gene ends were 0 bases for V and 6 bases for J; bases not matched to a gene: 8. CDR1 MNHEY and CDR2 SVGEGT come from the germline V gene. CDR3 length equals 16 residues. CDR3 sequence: CASSYSLSGMSNEQFF. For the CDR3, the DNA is TGTGCCAGCAGTTACTCTCTAAGCGGGATGAGCAATGAGCAGTTCTTC.

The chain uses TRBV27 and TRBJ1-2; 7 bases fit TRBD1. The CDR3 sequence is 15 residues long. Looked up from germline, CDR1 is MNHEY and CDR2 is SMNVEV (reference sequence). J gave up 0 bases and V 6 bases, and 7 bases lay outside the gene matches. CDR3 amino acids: CASRPGGGANYGYTF. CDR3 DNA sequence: TGTGCCAGCAGGCCAGGGGGGGGGGCTAACTATGGCTACACCTTC.

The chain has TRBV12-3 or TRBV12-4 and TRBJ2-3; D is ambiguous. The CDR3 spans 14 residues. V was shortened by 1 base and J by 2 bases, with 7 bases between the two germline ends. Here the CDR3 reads CASSLGGNTDTQYF. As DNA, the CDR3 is TGTGCCAGCAGTTTAGGGGGTAACACAGATACGCAGTATTTT.

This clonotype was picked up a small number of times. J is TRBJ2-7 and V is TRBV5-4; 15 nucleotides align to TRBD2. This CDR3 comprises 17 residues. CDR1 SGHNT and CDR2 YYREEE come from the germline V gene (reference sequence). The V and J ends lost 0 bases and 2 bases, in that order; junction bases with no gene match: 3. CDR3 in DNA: TGTGCCAGCAGCTTGGGGGGACTAGCGGGAGGCGCCTACGAGCAGTACTTC. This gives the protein CASSLGGLAGGAYEQYF.

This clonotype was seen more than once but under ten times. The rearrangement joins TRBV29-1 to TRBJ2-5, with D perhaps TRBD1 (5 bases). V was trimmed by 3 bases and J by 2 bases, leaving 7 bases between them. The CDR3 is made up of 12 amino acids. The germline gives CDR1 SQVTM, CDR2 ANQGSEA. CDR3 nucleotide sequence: TGCAGCGTTGAGTCAGGGCAAGAGACCCAGTACTTC. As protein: CSVESGQETQYF.

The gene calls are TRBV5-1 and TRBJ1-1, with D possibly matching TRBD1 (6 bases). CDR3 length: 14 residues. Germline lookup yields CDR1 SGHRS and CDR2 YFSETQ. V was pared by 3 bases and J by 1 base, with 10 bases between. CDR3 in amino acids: CASSSDRTNTEAFF. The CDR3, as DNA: TGCGCCAGCAGCTCGGACAGAACGAACACTGAAGCTTTCTTT.

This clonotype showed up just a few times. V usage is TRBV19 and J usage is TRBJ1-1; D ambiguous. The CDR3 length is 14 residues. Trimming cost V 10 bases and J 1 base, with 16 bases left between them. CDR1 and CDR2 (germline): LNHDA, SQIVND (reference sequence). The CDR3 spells CATAPRRQNTEAFF. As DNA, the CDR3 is TGTGCCACCGCCCCCCGGCGGCAGAACACTGAAGCTTTCTTT.

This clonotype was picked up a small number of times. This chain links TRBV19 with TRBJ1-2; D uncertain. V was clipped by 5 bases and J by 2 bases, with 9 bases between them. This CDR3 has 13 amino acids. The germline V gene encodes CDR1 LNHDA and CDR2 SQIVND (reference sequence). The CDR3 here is CASSVGRNYGYTF. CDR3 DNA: TGTGCCAGTAGTGTAGGCCGGAACTATGGCTACACCTTC.

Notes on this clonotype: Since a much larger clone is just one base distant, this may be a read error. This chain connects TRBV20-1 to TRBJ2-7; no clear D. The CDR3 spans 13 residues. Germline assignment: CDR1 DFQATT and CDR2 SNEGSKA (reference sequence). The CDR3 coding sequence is TGCAATGCTCCCCTTGGCGGAGCCTACGAGCAGTACTTC. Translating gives CNAPLGGAYEQYF.

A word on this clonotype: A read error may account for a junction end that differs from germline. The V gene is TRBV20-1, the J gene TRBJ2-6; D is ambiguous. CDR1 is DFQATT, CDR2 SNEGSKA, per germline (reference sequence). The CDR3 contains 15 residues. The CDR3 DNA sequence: TGCAGTGCTAGAGAAGGTGGCTCTGGGACCAACGTCCTGACTTTC. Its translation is CSAREGGSGTNVLTF.

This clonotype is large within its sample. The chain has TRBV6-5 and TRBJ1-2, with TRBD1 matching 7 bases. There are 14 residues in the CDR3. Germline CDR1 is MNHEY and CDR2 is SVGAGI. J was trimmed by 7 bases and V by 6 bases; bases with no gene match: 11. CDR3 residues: CASRPDRVVGGYTF. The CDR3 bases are TGTGCCAGCAGACCCGACAGGGTAGTGGGTGGCTACACCTTC.